The present T cell receptor (beta chain) was sequenced within a study of T cells in localized non-small cell lung cancer. Germline loops: CDR1 SGHNT, CDR2 YYREEE (reference sequence). The junction had 2 bases not matched to a gene; V was cut back by 0 bases and J by 1 base. The length of the CDR3 is 15 residues. Repertoires were generated with immunoSEQ multiplex PCR, while TCRdb's copy carries only in-frame clones and drops some. The profile shows about 77,000 clones, 88% of them singletons. The genes are TRBV5-4 and TRBJ2-3; TRBD1 aligns across 7 bases. The sequencing here drew on peripheral blood, taken before any cancer treatment. This TCR was recovered from a woman aged 40-69 years with stage I squamous cell lung carcinoma. CDR3 in amino acids: CASSLDGTGTDTQYF. CDR3 nucleotides: TGTGCCAGCAGCTTGGATGGGACAGGCACAGATACGCAGTATTTT.